These 9 T cell receptor beta chains came from one sample sequenced in a study of regulatory T cells in long-lasting Graves disease. Time point specified: newly diagnosed GD, antithyroid drugs for less than 3 months. There was RNA extracted from PBMCs, and the TCR library was made from it. Building the TCR beta libraries relied on iRepertoire HTBI primers, and CDR3 regions underwent Arm-PCR. TCRdb itself ran the multiplex PCR reads through MiXCR, one entry per CDR3 protein. In the table there are some 370,000 distinct CDR3 sequences, 12% of which are singletons. Another study also made use of these data, one on T cells in Graves' hyperthyroidism and ophthalmopathy.

Here the sequenced sample was peripheral blood mononuclear cells (PBMCs), taken at new diagnosis, from a patient treated with antithyroid drugs. These receptors were taken from a young woman with Graves disease.

V gene TRBV11-1 combines with J gene TRBJ2-7, with 12 bases identical to TRBD2. The germline CDR1 and CDR2 sequences are SGHAT and FQDESV (reference sequence). The length of the CDR3 is 18 residues. Trimming took 4 bases from V and 0 from J; bases not matched to a gene: 10. CDR3 nucleotide sequence: TGTGCCAGCAGCTCGGAACTAGCGGGAGGAACCAGCTCCTACGAGCAGTACTTC. Translating it yields CASSSELAGGTSSYEQYF.

This clonotype was observed at least ten times. This chain connects TRBV7-9 to TRBJ2-2; 7 bases are a match to TRBD1. V lost 5 bases, J lost 6 bases, and 9 bases stayed unmatched. The CDR3 sequence is 15 residues long. Germline V CDR1 and CDR2: SEHNR, FQNEAQ (reference sequence). CDR3 region: CASSHPGQAPGELFF. The DNA of the CDR3 is TGTGCCAGCAGCCATCCCGGACAGGCCCCCGGGGAGCTGTTTTTT. Full variable domain (missing parts from reference TRBV7-9 and TRBJ2-2): DTGVSQNPRHKITKRGQNVTFRCDPISEHNRLYWYRQTLGQGPEFLTYFQNEAQLEKSRLLSDRFSAERPKGSFSTLEIQRTEQGDSAMYLCASSHPGQAPGELFFGEGSRLTVL.

This clonotype was seen a handful of times. This chain joins TRBV7-9 and TRBJ1-5, with a tentative D call TRBD1 (6 bases). CDR1 is SEHNR, CDR2 FQNEAQ, per germline (reference sequence). The V and J ends lost 3 bases and 4 bases respectively, with 13 bases between them. CDR3 length: 15 amino acids. CDR3: CASSLVGQRNQPQHF. The CDR3 region has the DNA TGTGCCAGCAGCTTGGTAGGACAGAGAAATCAGCCCCAGCATTTT.

This clonotype was observed at least ten times. The V gene is TRBV12-5, the J gene TRBJ2-5, with TRBD2 matching 10 bases. The germline CDR1 and CDR2 sequences are LGHNT and FRNRAP. The CDR3 has 16 residues. With V trimmed by 7 bases and J by 2 bases, 10 bases remained unmatched. The CDR3 protein is CASALGTSALQETQYF. In DNA form, the CDR3 reads TGTGCTAGTGCCCTAGGGACTAGCGCCCTACAAGAGACCCAGTACTTC.

This clonotype was seen repeatedly, ten times or more. The V call is TRBV7-2, the J call TRBJ1-1, with a possible D match to TRBD1 (6 bases). V shed 6 bases and J shed 2 bases, with 16 bases lying between them. The CDR3 covers 15 residues. Germline-derived CDR1 and CDR2 are SGHTA and FQGNSA. Written as DNA, the CDR3 is TGTGCCAGCAGGCCGATAACAGGGCTAAACACTGAAGCTTTCTTT. Protein: CASRPITGLNTEAFF.

This clonotype was counted at least ten times. J is TRBJ2-2 and V is TRBV6-1; D ambiguous. The V and J ends lost 1 base and 5 bases respectively, with 5 bases between them. Germline values: CDR1 MNHNS, CDR2 SASEGT. The CDR3 spans 13 residues. The CDR3 here is CASSEGRTGELFF. CDR3 coding DNA: TGTGCCAGCAGTGAAGGAAGAACCGGGGAGCTGTTTTTT.

The chain combines TRBV20-1 with TRBJ1-4; TRBD1 might be the D (6 bases). Germline V lookup: CDR1 DFQATT, CDR2 SNEGSKA (reference sequence). The CDR3 loop spans 14 amino acids. Between the trimmed V and J ends, which lost 0 bases and 7 bases, there was a span of 12 bases. The CDR3 DNA follows: TGCAGTGCTAGAGATGGGGGCTCGGGTGAAAAACTGTTTTTT. This gives the protein CSARDGGSGEKLFF.

This chain joins TRBV6-1 and TRBJ2-1, with TRBD2 matching over 9 bases. V lost 5 bases and J lost 10; bases outside the gene matches: 3. CDR3 size: 12 residues. Per germline, CDR1 MNHNS and CDR2 SASEGT. The CDR3 is CASSTGTSEQFF. The CDR3 nucleotides are TGTGCCAGCAGTACAGGGACTAGCGAGCAGTTCTTC.

This clonotype was recorded many times. The chain employs TRBV7-9 and TRBJ1-2; D unresolved. The length of the CDR3 is 17 residues. Deletions cut 0 bases from V and 4 bases from J, with 18 bases between. Per germline, CDR1 SEHNR and CDR2 FQNEAQ (reference sequence). CDR3: CASSLAVGIISPYGYTF. The CDR3, as DNA: TGTGCCAGCAGCTTAGCAGTCGGCATTATCAGCCCCTATGGCTACACCTTC. Looking up the rest from reference TRBV7-9 and TRBJ1-2 gives the full variable domain: DTGVSQNPRHKITKRGQNVTFRCDPISEHNRLYWYRQTLGQGPEFLTYFQNEAQLEKSRLLSDRFSAERPKGSFSTLEIQRTEQGDSAMYLCASSLAVGIISPYGYTFGSGTRLTVV.